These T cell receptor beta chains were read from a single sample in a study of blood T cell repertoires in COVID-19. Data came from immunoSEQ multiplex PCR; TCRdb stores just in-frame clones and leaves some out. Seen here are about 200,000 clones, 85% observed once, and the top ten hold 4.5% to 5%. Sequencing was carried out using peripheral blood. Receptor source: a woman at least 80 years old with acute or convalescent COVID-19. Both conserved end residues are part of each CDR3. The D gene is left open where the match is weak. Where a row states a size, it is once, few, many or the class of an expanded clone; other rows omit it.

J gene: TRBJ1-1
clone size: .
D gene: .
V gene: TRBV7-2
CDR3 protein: CASSSQGRGAFF
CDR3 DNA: TGTGCCAGCAGCTCGCAGGGGCGGGGGGCTTTCTTT

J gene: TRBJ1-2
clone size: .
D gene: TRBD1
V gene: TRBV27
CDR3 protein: CASSPTGLYGYTF
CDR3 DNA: TGTGCCAGCAGTCCGACAGGGTTGTATGGCTACACCTTC

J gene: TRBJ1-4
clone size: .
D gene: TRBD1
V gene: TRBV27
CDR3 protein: CASSPWDRGNEKLFF
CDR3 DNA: TGTGCCAGCAGTCCGTGGGACAGGGGCAATGAAAAACTGTTTTTT

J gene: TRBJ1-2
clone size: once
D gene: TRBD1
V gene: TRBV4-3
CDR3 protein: CASSQDSRGQGYTF
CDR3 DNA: TGCGCCAGCAGCCAAGATTCGAGGGGGCAAGGCTACACCTTC

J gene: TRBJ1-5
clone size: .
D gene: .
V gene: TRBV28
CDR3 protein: CASRESGLLLSQPQHF
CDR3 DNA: TGTGCCAGCAGAGAATCAGGGCTTTTGTTGAGTCAGCCCCAGCATTTT

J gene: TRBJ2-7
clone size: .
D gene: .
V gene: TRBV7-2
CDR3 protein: CASSLAGLPAGEQYF
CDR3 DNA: TGTGCCAGCAGCTTAGCGGGCCTACCTGCGGGGGAGCAGTACTTC

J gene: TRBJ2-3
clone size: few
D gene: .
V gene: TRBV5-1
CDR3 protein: CASSPPLAASTDTQYF
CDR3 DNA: TGCGCCAGCAGCCCTCCCCTGGCGGCTAGCACAGATACGCAGTATTTT

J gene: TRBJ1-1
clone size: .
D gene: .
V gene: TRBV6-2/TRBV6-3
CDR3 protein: CASSTRSRGFTEAFF
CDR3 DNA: TGTGCCAGCAGTACACGGAGTCGGGGGTTCACTGAAGCTTTCTTT

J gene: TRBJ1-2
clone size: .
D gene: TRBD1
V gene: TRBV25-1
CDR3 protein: CASSDPGQGAHGYTF
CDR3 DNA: TGTGCCAGCAGTGACCCGGGACAGGGGGCGCATGGCTACACCTTC

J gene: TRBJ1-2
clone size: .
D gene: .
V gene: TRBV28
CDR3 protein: CASSPRQPYGYTF
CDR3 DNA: TGTGCCAGCAGTCCCCGACAGCCCTATGGCTACACCTTC

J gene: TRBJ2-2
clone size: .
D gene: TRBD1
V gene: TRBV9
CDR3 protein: CASSATGGGDTGELFF
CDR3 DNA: TGTGCCAGCAGCGCGACAGGGGGCGGCGACACCGGGGAGCTGTTTTTT

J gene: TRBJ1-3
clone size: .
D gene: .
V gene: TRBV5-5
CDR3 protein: CASSWPQGSGNTIYF
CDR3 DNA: TGTGCCAGCAGCTGGCCCCAGGGCTCTGGAAACACCATATATTTT

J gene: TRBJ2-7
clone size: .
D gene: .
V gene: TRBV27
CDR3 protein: CASRDWLGTRQYF
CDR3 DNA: TGTGCCAGCAGGGACTGGCTAGGCACCCGGCAGTACTTC

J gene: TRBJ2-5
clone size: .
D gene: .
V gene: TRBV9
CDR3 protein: CASSVSEGSQETQYF
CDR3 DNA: TGTGCCAGCAGCGTATCGGAAGGGAGCCAAGAGACCCAGTACTTC

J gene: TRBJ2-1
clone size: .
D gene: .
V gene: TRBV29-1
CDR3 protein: CSVNRDSRFHEQFF
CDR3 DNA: TGCAGCGTTAACCGGGACTCTAGGTTCCATGAGCAGTTCTTC

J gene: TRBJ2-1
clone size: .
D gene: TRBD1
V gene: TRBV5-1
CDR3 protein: CASSLGQGAGNEQFF
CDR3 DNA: TGCGCCAGCAGCCTGGGACAGGGGGCCGGCAATGAGCAGTTCTTC

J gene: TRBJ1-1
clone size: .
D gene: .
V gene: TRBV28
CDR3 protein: CASSPAGRGTEAFF
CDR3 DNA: TGTGCCAGCAGCCCAGCCGGGCGGGGCACTGAAGCTTTCTTT

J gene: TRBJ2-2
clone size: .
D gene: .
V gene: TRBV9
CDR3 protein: CASSTRDRELFF
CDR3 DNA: TGTGCCAGCAGCACCCGGGACAGGGAGCTGTTTTTT

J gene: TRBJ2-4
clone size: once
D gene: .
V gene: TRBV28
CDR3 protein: CASSPTGAKNIQYF
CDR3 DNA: TGTGCCAGCAGTCCGACGGGAGCCAAAAACATTCAGTACTTC

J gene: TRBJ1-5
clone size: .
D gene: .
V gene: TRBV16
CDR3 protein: CASSQGQLKMGNQPQHF
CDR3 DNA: TGTGCCAGCAGCCAAGGGCAGCTCAAGATGGGCAATCAGCCCCAGCATTTT

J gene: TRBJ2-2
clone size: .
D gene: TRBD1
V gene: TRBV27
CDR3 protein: CASSLGQGRTGELFF
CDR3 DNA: TGTGCCAGCAGTTTAGGACAGGGCAGGACCGGGGAGCTGTTTTTT

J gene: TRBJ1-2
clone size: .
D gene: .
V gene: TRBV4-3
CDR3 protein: CASSQAGSPNYGYTF
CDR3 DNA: TGCGCCAGCAGCCAAGCCGGGAGCCCTAACTATGGCTACACCTTC

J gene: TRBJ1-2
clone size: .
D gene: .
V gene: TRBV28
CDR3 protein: CASIPTQVAQGYTF
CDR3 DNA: TGTGCCAGCATTCCTACACAGGTCGCGCAAGGCTACACCTTC

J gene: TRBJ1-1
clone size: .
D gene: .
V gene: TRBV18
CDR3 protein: CASSPQGIPNTEAFF
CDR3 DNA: TGTGCCAGCTCACCACAGGGGATACCTAACACTGAAGCTTTCTTT

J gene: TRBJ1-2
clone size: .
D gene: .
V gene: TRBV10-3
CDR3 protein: CAISLGRYSGYTF
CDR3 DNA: TGTGCCATCAGCCTGGGGAGGTATTCTGGCTACACCTTC

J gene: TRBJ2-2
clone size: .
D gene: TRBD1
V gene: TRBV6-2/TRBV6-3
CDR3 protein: CASSLRQGGTGELFF
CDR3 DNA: TGTGCCAGCAGCCTTCGACAGGGTGGCACCGGGGAGCTGTTTTTT

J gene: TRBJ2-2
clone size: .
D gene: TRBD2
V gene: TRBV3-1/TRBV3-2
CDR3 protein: CASNPMGLAGNGELFF
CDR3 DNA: TGTGCCAGCAACCCCATGGGACTAGCGGGAAACGGGGAGCTGTTTTTT

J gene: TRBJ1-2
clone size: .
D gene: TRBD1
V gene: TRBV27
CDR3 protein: CASSSGTGSYGYTF
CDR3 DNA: TGTGCCAGCAGTTCCGGGACAGGGTCCTATGGCTACACCTTC

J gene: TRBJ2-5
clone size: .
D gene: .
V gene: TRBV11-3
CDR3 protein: CASSIQGGKETQYF
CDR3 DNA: TGTGCCAGCAGCATCCAGGGAGGCAAAGAGACCCAGTACTTC

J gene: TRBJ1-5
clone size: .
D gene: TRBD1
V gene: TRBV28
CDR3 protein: CASSPWGQWVNQPQHF
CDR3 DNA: TGTGCCAGCAGTCCATGGGGACAGTGGGTCAATCAGCCCCAGCATTTT

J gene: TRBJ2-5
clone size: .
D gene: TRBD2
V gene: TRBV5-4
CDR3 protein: CASSLELAGGQETQYF
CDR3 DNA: TGTGCCAGCAGTCTAGAACTAGCGGGAGGGCAAGAGACCCAGTACTTC